This entry lists 21 T cell receptor beta chains sequenced from one sample in a study of blood T cell repertoires in COVID-19. Clones were read by immunoSEQ multiplex PCR, and TCRdb kept only the in-frame ones, dropping some. The sample includes around 250,000 clones, roughly 89% seen only once; the top ten take 0.94%. Sequencing was done on a sample of peripheral blood. The receptors derive from a middle-aged woman who had recovered from COVID-19.

The rearrangement uses TRBV5-1 and TRBJ2-3, with D perhaps TRBD1 (5 bases). The CDR3 is 14 amino acids. Trimming took off 4 bases at V and 1 base at J, with 10 bases between the two ends. Germline V gene sequence: CDR1 SGHRS, CDR2 YFSETQ. In nucleotides, the CDR3 is TGCGCCAGCAGCCAGGGTTGGGGCACAGATACGCAGTATTTT. Its translation: CASSQGWGTDTQYF.

The chain recombines TRBV7-2 with TRBJ2-5; D might be TRBD1 (6 bases). The CDR3 extends over 13 amino acids. Germline V gene sequence: CDR1 SGHTA, CDR2 FQGNSA. Trimming left V 6 bases short and J 5 bases short, with 13 bases between. DNA for the CDR3: TGTGCCAGCAGTGCCTACAGGGCGGAGACCCAGTACTTC. Protein: CASSAYRAETQYF.

The rearrangement links TRBV27 to TRBJ2-2; D perhaps matches TRBD2 (5 bases). The CDR3 spans 14 residues. Trimming cost V 8 bases and J 4 bases, with 14 bases left between them. CDR1 and CDR2 (germline): MNHEY, SMNVEV (reference sequence). The CDR3 DNA follows: TGTGCCAGCGCCATCGGGGTGGGCACCGGGGAGCTGTTTTTT. As protein: CASAIGVGTGELFF.

The V and J genes are TRBV29-1 and TRBJ1-2; maybe TRBD1 (6 bases). CDR3 length equals 11 residues. Germline CDR1 SQVTM, CDR2 ANQGSEA. Between the trimmed V and J ends, which lost 4 bases and 9 bases, there was a span of 12 bases. The CDR3 coding sequence is TGCAGCGTTGGGGAAGGGGGTAGCTACACCTTC. Translating it yields CSVGEGGSYTF.

This clone was seen a few times. The rearrangement uses TRBV9 and TRBJ2-3; TRBD2 might be the D (6 bases). The CDR3 length is 15 residues. Germline CDR1 is SGDLS and CDR2 is YYNGEE. The V gene lost 0 bases and the J gene lost 1 base, with 9 bases spanning the gap. CDR3 bases: TGTGCCAGCAGCGTAGGCCCGGGGGGCACAGATACGCAGTATTTT. It specifies CASSVGPGGTDTQYF.

This chain uses TRBV2 with TRBJ1-4, with 9 bases fitting TRBD1. The germline CDR1 and CDR2 sequences are SNHLY and FYNNEI. The CDR3 covers 14 residues. The V gene end was trimmed by 6 bases and the J gene end by 7 bases; junction bases not matched to a gene: 6. The CDR3 spells CASRGDRVVEKLFF. CDR3 bases: TGTGCCAGCAGAGGGGACAGGGTGGTTGAAAAACTGTTTTTT. Drawing the rest from reference TRBV2 and TRBJ1-4, the complete variable domain is EPEVTQTPSHQVTQMGQEVILRCVPISNHLYFYWYRQILGQKVEFLVSFYNNEISEKSEIFDDQFSVERPDGSNFTLKIRSTKLEDSAMYFCASRGDRVVEKLFFGSGTQLSVL.

The chain uses TRBV30 and TRBJ1-5, with TRBD1 as a possible D gene (6 bases). The ends were cut back, 3 bases at V and 1 base at J, with 13 bases in the middle. Looked up from germline, CDR1 is GTSNPN and CDR2 is SVGIG (reference sequence). This CDR3 is built from 15 residues. This CDR3 reads CAWSRPDSSNQPQHF. The CDR3, as DNA: TGTGCCTGGAGCCGACCGGACAGCAGCAATCAGCCCCAGCATTTT.

The V and J genes are TRBV7-2 and TRBJ2-4; 10 bases match TRBD1. The ends lost 5 bases at V and 9 bases at J; junction bases unmatched: 7. CDR1 and CDR2 (germline): SGHTA, FQGNSA. There are 14 residues in the CDR3. The CDR3 DNA reads as TGTGCCAGCAGCACTGGACAGGGGGTCAGCATTCAGTACTTC. This codes for CASSTGQGVSIQYF.

The rearrangement joins TRBV3-1 (or the pseudogene TRBV3-2) to TRBJ1-5, with D unclear. Trimming took 4 bases from V and 3 from J, leaving 13 bases between them. This CDR3 contains 15 residues. Looked up from germline, CDR1 is LGHDT and CDR2 is YNNKEL (reference sequence). DNA for the CDR3: TGTGCCAGCAGCCTCACTTCCGGGAACAATCAGCCCCAGCATTTT. This gives the protein CASSLTSGNNQPQHF.

The chain has TRBV9 and TRBJ2-1, with 8 bases fitting TRBD2. V was pared by 3 bases and J by 8 bases, with 13 bases of the junction left unmatched. Germline lookup yields CDR1 SGDLS and CDR2 YYNGEE. The CDR3 is 16 amino acids. The CDR3 protein is CASSGRSGSKVDEQFF. The CDR3 region has the DNA TGTGCCAGCAGCGGTAGAAGCGGGAGTAAAGTCGATGAGCAGTTCTTC. Combining the CDR3 with reference TRBV9 and TRBJ2-1 gives the whole variable domain DSGVTQTPKHLITATGQRVTLRCSPRSGDLSVYWYQQSLDQGLQFLIQYYNGEERAKGNILERFSAQQFPDLHSELNLSSLELGDSALYFCASSGRSGSKVDEQFFGPGTRLTVL.

The rearrangement joins TRBV25-1 to TRBJ1-1, with TRBD1 matching 10 bases. CDR1 and CDR2 from the germline V gene are MGHDK and SYGVNS. J gave up 5 bases and V 5 bases, and 11 bases lay outside the gene matches. The CDR3 loop spans 16 amino acids. CDR3 region: CASSSPGQGLETEAFF. Here the CDR3 DNA reads TGTGCCAGCAGTTCACCGGGACAGGGGTTGGAGACTGAAGCTTTCTTT.

The V call is TRBV7-2, the J call TRBJ2-7; maybe TRBD2 (5 bases). The germline gives CDR1 SGHTA, CDR2 FQGNSA. This CDR3 has 15 residues. V was pared by 2 bases and J by 0 bases, with 11 bases between. The CDR3 DNA follows: TGTGCCAGCAGCTTACTCTGGAGGCCCTCCTACGAGCAGTACTTC. Amino acid sequence: CASSLLWRPSYEQYF.

As DNA, the CDR3 is TGTGCCAGCAGCTACTCTGGGACAGGGGGCTACGAGCAGTACTTC. Translating it yields CASSYSGTGGYEQYF. V is TRBV27 and J is TRBJ2-7; 11 nucleotides agree with TRBD1. The CDR3 spans 15 residues. Germline CDR1 MNHEY, CDR2 SMNVEV (reference sequence). The junction had 7 bases not matched to a gene; V was cut back by 6 bases and J by 3 bases.

This sequence joins TRBV5-4 and TRBJ2-7; 9 bases are shared with TRBD1. V dropped 0 bases and J dropped 4; count of bases not matched to a gene: 8. The germline CDR1 and CDR2 sequences are SGHNT and YYREEE (reference sequence). The CDR3 covers 16 residues. The CDR3 loop is CASSLDRDRAPYEQYF. The CDR3 DNA sequence: TGTGCCAGCAGCTTGGACCGGGACAGGGCTCCATACGAGCAGTACTTC. Variable domain in full (rest from reference TRBV5-4 and TRBJ2-7): ETGVTQSPTHLIKTRGQQVTLRCSSQSGHNTVSWYQQALGQGPQFIFQYYREEENGRGNFPPRFSGLQFPNYSSELNVNALELDDSALYLCASSLDRDRAPYEQYFGPGTRLTVT.

This rearrangement joins TRBV13 to TRBJ2-1; TRBD1 is a possible D gene (5 bases). Per germline, CDR1 PRHDT and CDR2 FYEKMQ (reference sequence). Trimming removed 3 bases at V and 0 bases at J, with 15 bases between. This CDR3 has 17 amino acids. The CDR3 coding sequence is TGTGCCAGCAGCTTGGGGCCATCCTGGCCCTCCTACAATGAGCAGTTCTTC. Amino acids: CASSLGPSWPSYNEQFF.

This chain connects TRBV19 to TRBJ2-1, with 9 bases matching TRBD1. Germline V CDR1 and CDR2: LNHDA, SQIVND (reference sequence). With V trimmed by 6 bases and J by 6 bases, 9 bases remained unmatched. The CDR3 contains 15 residues. The CDR3 nucleotides read TGTGCCAGTAGACCTCCCGGGACAGGGTTCAATGAGCAGTTCTTC. Translated: CASRPPGTGFNEQFF. The whole variable domain, filled in from reference TRBV19 and TRBJ2-1, reads DGGITQSPKYLFRKEGQNVTLSCEQNLNHDAMYWYRQDPGQGLRLIYYSQIVNDFQKGDIAEGYSVSREKKESFPLTVTSAQKNPTAFYLCASRPPGTGFNEQFFGPGTRLTVL.

The rearrangement uses TRBV2 and TRBJ1-1; no clear D gene. This CDR3 is 12 amino acids long. Per the germline V gene, CDR1 is SNHLY and CDR2 is FYNNEI. V shed 7 bases and J shed 1 base, with 7 bases lying between them. The DNA for the CDR3 is TGTGCCAGCATAGGCGGGAACACTGAAGCTTTCTTT. Protein sequence: CASIGGNTEAFF. The full variable domain, completed using reference TRBV2 and TRBJ1-1, is EPEVTQTPSHQVTQMGQEVILRCVPISNHLYFYWYRQILGQKVEFLVSFYNNEISEKSEIFDDQFSVERPDGSNFTLKIRSTKLEDSAMYFCASIGGNTEAFFGQGTRLTVV.

The V call is TRBV18, the J call TRBJ2-5; 9 nucleotides line up with TRBD2. Trimming cost V 0 bases and J 4 bases; bases outside gene matches: 6. This CDR3 contains 16 residues. Germline V gives CDR1 KGHSH, CDR2 LQKENI. CDR3 nucleotide sequence: TGTGCCAGCTCACCACCGAGCCCAGCGGGAGGAGAGACCCAGTACTTC. Its translation: CASSPPSPAGGETQYF.

The gene calls are TRBV6-1 and TRBJ2-3; a possible D gene is TRBD2 (7 bases). V gave up 0 bases and J gave up 8 bases, with 18 bases separating them. The CDR3 runs to 16 residues. The germline gives CDR1 MNHNS, CDR2 SASEGT. The CDR3 region is CASSEALGGAQGTQYF. DNA for the CDR3: TGTGCCAGCAGTGAAGCGCTAGGGGGGGCACAGGGTACGCAGTATTTT.

This clone was detected only once. J is TRBJ1-5 and V is TRBV7-2; 8 bases are shared with TRBD1. V lost 8 bases, J lost 3 bases, and 6 bases stayed unmatched. The CDR3 has 14 amino acids. CDR1 is SGHTA and CDR2 is FQGNSA in the germline V gene. CDR3 in DNA: TGTGCCAGCGCTACAGGGGGACACAATCAGCCCCAGCATTTT. Protein sequence: CASATGGHNQPQHF.

The rearrangement uses TRBV15 and TRBJ1-2, with 9 bases that match TRBD1. Germline lookup yields CDR1 LNHNV and CDR2 YYDKDF (reference sequence). V was pared by 3 bases and J by 7 bases, with 9 bases of the junction left unmatched. CDR3 length: 15 residues. The CDR3 DNA reads as TGTGCCACCAGCAGGGGGACAGGGACGAGGAGTGGCTACACCTTC. It is translated as CATSRGTGTRSGYTF.